The clone carrying this T cell receptor (beta chain) has at least ten counts. The data were taken from a study of blood T cells in healthy people across ages. Background on the study: Every two T cells gave about one barcoded beta molecule via template switching.

The germline V gene encodes CDR1 SGHDN and CDR2 FVKESK. The length of the CDR3 is 13 residues. Trimming stripped 1 base from V and 5 bases from J, with 8 bases between. The authors ran a second PCR of 7 to 11 cycles using a sample-barcoded 5' primer and a J-beta primer mix. Every molecule of cDNA carried a tag from a template-switch adaptor with 12 random nucleotides. Using its own MiXCR run on the 5' RACE reads, TCRdb lists one record per CDR3 protein. This sample carries 700,000 to 850,000 distinct CDR3 sequences, around 36% of them seen once, and the ten largest clones take roughly 13%. The rearrangement joins TRBV14 to TRBJ1-2; D perhaps matches TRBD1 (5 bases). Input material: blood. The receptor was derived from a man aged 18 to 29 in good health. This chain's CDR3 is CASSQAGRYGYTF. Written as DNA, the CDR3 is TGTGCCAGCAGCCAAGCGGGGCGTTATGGCTACACCTTC.